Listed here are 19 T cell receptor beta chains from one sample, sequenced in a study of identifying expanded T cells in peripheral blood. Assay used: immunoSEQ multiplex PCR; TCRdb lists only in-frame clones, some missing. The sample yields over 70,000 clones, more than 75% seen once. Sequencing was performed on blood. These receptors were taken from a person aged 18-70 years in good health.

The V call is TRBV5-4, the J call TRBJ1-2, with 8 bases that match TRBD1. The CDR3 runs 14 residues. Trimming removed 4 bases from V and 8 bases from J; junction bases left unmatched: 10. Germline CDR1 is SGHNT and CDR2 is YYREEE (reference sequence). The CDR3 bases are TGTGCCAGCAGCAGCGGGACAGGAGGACGCGGCTACACCTTC. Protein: CASSSGTGGRGYTF.

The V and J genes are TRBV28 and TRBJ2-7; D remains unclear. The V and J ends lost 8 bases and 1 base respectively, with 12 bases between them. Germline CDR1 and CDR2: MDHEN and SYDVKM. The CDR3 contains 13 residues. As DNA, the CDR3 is TGTGCCAGCGAGGCCGTTTCTTCCTACGAGCAGTACTTC. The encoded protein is CASEAVSSYEQYF.

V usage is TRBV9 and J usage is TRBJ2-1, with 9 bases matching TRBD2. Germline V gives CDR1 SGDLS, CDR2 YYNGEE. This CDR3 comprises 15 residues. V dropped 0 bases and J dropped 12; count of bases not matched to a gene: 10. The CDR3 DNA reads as TGTGCCAGCAGCGTAGGACCCGACACAGCGGGGGGGCAGTTCTTC. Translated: CASSVGPDTAGGQFF.

CDR3 sequence: CASSLDRGFYGYTF. The CDR3 DNA reads as TGCGCCAGCAGCCTAGACAGGGGGTTCTATGGCTACACCTTC. V is TRBV4-1 and J is TRBJ1-2; 9 positions match TRBD1. Looked up from germline, CDR1 is MGHRA and CDR2 is YSYEKL. J was trimmed by 4 bases and V by 4 bases; bases with no gene match: 4. The CDR3 is made up of 14 amino acids.

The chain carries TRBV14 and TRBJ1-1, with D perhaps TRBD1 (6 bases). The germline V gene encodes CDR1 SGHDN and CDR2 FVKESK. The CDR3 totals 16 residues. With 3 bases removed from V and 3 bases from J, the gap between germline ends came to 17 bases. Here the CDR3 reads CASSQHHRVGDTEAFF. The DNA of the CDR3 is TGTGCCAGCAGCCAGCACCACAGGGTAGGGGACACTGAAGCTTTCTTT. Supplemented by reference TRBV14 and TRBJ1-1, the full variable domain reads EAGVTQFPSHSVIEKGQTVTLRCDPISGHDNLYWYRRVMGKEIKFLLHFVKESKQDESGMPNNRFLAERTGGTYSTLKVQPAELEDSGVYFCASSQHHRVGDTEAFFGQGTRLTVV.

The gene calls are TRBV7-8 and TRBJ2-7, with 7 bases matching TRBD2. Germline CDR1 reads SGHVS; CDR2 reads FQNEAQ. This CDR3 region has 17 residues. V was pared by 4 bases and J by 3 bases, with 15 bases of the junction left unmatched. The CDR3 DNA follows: TGTGCCAGCAGCTACCCGCTGTGGGCTAGCGGATACTACGAGCAGTACTTC. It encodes CASSYPLWASGYYEQYF.

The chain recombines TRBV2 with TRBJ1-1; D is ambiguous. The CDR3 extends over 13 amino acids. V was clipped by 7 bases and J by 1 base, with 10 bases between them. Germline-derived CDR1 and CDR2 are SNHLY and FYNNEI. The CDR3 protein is CASTWISNTEAFF. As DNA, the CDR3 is TGTGCCAGCACTTGGATCTCGAACACTGAAGCTTTCTTT.

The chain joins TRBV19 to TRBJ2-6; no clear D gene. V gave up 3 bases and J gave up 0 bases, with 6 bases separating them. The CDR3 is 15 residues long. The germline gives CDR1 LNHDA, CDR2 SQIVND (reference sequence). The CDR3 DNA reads TGTGCCAGTAGTATCGCCCTCTCTGGGGCCAACGTCCTGACTTTC. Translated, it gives CASSIALSGANVLTF.

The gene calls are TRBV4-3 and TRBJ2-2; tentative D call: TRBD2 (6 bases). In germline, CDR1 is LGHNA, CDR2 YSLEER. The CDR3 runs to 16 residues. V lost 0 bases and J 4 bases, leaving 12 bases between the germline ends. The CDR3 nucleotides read TGCGCCAGCAGCCAAGATCTCGCCGGGAGCACCGGGGAGCTGTTTTTT. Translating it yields CASSQDLAGSTGELFF.

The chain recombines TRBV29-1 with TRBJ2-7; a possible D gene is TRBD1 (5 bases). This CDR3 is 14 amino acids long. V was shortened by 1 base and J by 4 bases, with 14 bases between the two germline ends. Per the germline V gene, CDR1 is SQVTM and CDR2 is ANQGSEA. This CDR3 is CSVEGPGKEYEQYF. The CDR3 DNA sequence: TGCAGCGTTGAAGGCCCAGGGAAGGAGTACGAGCAGTACTTC.

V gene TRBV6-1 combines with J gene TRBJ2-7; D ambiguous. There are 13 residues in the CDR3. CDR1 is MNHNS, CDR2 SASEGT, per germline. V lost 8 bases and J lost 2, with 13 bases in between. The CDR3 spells CASPGDATYEQYF. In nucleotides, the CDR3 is TGTGCCAGCCCCGGCGACGCCACCTACGAGCAGTACTTC.

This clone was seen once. The CDR3 reads CASSLVPGAYEQFF. The CDR3 nucleotides read TGTGCCAGCAGCTTAGTTCCGGGGGCTTATGAGCAGTTCTTC. This chain uses TRBV11-2 with TRBJ2-1; D is possibly TRBD1 or TRBD2 (6 bases each). Germline V gene data show CDR1 as SGHAT and CDR2 as FQNNGV. The CDR3 sequence is 14 residues long. Trimming took 1 base from V and 8 from J, leaving 12 bases between them.

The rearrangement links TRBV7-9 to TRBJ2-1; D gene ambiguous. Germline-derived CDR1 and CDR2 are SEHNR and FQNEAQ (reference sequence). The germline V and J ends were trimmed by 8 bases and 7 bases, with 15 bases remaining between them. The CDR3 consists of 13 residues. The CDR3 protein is CASSNFQGNEQFF. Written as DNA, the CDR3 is TGTGCCAGCTCAAACTTCCAAGGGAATGAGCAGTTCTTC.

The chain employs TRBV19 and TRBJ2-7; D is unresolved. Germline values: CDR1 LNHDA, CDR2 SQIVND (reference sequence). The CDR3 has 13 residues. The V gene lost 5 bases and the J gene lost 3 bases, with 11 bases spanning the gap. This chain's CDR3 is CASSADENYEQYF. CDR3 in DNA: TGTGCCAGTAGTGCGGACGAAAACTACGAGCAGTACTTC.

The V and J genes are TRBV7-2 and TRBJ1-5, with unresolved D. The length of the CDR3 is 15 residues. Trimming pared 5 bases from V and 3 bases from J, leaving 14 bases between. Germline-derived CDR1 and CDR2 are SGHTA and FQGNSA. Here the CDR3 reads CASSRQAQDNQPQHF. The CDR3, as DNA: TGTGCCAGCAGCCGACAAGCCCAGGACAATCAGCCCCAGCATTTT.

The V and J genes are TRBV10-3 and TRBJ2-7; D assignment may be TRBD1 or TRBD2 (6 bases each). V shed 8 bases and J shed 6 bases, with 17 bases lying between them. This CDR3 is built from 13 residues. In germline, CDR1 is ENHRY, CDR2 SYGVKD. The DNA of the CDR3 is TGTGCCATCCTGGGGGGCAACGCTAGCGAGCAGTACTTC. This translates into CAILGGNASEQYF.

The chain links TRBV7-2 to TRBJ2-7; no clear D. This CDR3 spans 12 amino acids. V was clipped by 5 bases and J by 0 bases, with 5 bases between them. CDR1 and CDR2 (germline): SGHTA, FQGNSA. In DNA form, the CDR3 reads TGTGCCAGCAGCCTGTACTCCTACGAGCAGTACTTC. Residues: CASSLYSYEQYF.

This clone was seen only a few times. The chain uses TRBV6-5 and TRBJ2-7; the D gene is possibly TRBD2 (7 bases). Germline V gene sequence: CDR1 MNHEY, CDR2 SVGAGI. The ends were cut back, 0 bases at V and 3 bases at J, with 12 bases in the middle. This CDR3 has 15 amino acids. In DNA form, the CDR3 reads TGTGCCAGCAGTTACTCGCGGGGGCAGGTCTACGAGCAGTACTTC. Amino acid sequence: CASSYSRGQVYEQYF.

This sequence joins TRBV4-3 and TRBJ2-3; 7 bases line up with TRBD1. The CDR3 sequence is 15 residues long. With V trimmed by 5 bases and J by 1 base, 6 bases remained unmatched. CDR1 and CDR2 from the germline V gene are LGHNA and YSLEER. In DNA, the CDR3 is TGCGCCAGCAGCAAGAGAGGGGGCGGCACAGATACGCAGTATTTT. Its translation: CASSKRGGGTDTQYF.